One sample yielded the 26 T cell receptor delta chains listed below, sequenced in a study of γδ T cells in repeated Plasmodium falciparum infection. Bulk repertoires came from Vgamma9/Vdelta2+ or Vdelta2-negative gammadelta T cells flow-sorted from PBMC. TCRdb called clones anew from the multiplex PCR reads with CATT. This sample has roughly 93,000 delta-chain clones, with 1.4% found just once. The sequenced sample consisted of gamma-delta T cells from blood. These receptor sequences come from a pool of human donors (malaria-infected and uninfected, not separated).

This clone is categorized as medium-sized. This sample also contains other DNA sequences that code for the same CDR3. This chain uses TRDV2 with TRDJ2; TRDD3 aligns across 7 bases. There are 16 residues in the CDR3. Germline V gives CDR1 GEAIGNYY, CDR2 EKD. With V trimmed by 0 bases and J by 0 bases, 3 bases remained unmatched. Written as DNA, the CDR3 is TGTGCCTGTGACACCGTTGGGGGAGCTTTGACAGCACAACTCTTCTTT. This translates into CACDTVGGALTAQLFF.

This clone was seen a few times. The amino acid sequence in TCRdb belongs to a much larger clone and departs from this DNA's translation at residues 4 and 7, likely a sequencing read error; the sequence shown is translated from the DNA. The chain links TRDV2 to TRDJ3; D is uncertain. There are 14 residues in the CDR3. The germline V gene has CDR1 GEAIGNYY and CDR2 EKD. In DNA, the CDR3 is TGTGCCTGTGCCCTCTCCTTGGACACCCGACAGATGTTTTTC. Translating it yields CACALSLDTRQMFF.

This clone was counted a few times. This DNA's translation and the protein TCRdb lists, from a much larger clone, do not match at residue 17, likely due to a read error; the protein shown is translated from the DNA. The J gene was not called, though the V gene is TRDV2; the table's TRDD3 call for D was not verified on the DNA. Germline V gene lookup returns CDR1 GEAIGNYY and CDR2 EKD. This CDR3 has 19 amino acids. CDR3 in amino acids: CACDTSGPRRSLLTDKPIF. DNA for the CDR3: TGTGCCTGTGACACGTCTGGTCCCCGGCGGTCCTTACTCACCGATAAACCCATCTTT.

A note on this clone: The protein recorded in TCRdb matches a much larger clone and deviates from this DNA's translation at residue 7, suggesting a read error; the protein here is obtained by translating the DNA. This chain connects TRDV2 to TRDJ1, with D possibly matching TRDD3 (6 bases). Assignment of the J gene here rests on matching the DNA to germline, because TCRdb gives none. The CDR3 is made up of 19 amino acids. Trimming stripped 0 bases from V and 3 bases from J, with 25 bases between. Germline values: CDR1 GEAIGNYY, CDR2 EKD. CDR3 DNA: TGTGCCTGTGACACCGTCAGCCTCGAGGGTGGGATAAGGGCCGATAAACTCATCTTT. It codes for CACDTVSLEGGIRADKLIF.

The chain joins TRDV1 to TRDJ1; 13 nucleotides line up with TRDD3. TCRdb records no J gene; here it was assigned by comparing the DNA to germline. Germline-derived CDR1 and CDR2 are TSWWSYY and QGS. The CDR3 has 24 amino acids. V was clipped by 0 bases and J by 6 bases; unmatched bases: 28. CDR3 region: CALGELSLPLYPLGDTPYSYKLIF. CDR3 DNA sequence: TGTGCTCTTGGGGAACTTTCCCTTCCCCTCTACCCACTGGGGGATACGCCTTATAGTTATAAACTCATCTTT.

Regarding this clone: This likely stems from a read error, as it lies one base from a far larger clone. This same CDR3 is encoded by further DNA sequences in the sample. The genes are TRDV2 and TRDJ1; D gene ambiguous. TCRdb lists no J gene, so it was determined here by aligning the DNA to germline. The V end lost 0 bases, the J end lost 0 bases, and 16 bases lay between the germline ends. Per the germline V gene, CDR1 is GEAIGNYY and CDR2 is EKD. The CDR3 spans 17 residues. CDR3 amino acids: CACDTVSSPGYTDKLIF. In DNA, the CDR3 is TGTGCCTGTGACACCGTGTCCTCTCCGGGTTACACCGATAAACTCATCTTT.

This clone has only a few counts. The protein TCRdb gives is from a much larger clone and does not agree with this DNA's translation at residue 4, likely a read error; the protein shown here comes from the DNA. CDR3 sequence (DNA): TGTGCCTGTGGCGGCCTGGGGGGCCCCACAGCACAACTCTTCTTT. As protein: CACGGLGGPTAQLFF. The V and J genes are TRDV2 and TRDJ2, with 7 bases matching TRDD3. TCRdb leaves out the J gene; it was filled in here by matching the DNA to germline. J lost 5 bases, V lost 5 bases, and 10 bases had no gene match. There are 15 residues in the CDR3. Germline lookup yields CDR1 GEAIGNYY and CDR2 EKD.

The table lists this clone with a few counts. Since a much larger clone is just one base distant, this may be a read error. This sequence joins TRDV1 and TRDJ1; tentative D call: TRDD2 (8 bases). This CDR3 comprises 20 residues. Germline values: CDR1 TSWWSYY, CDR2 QGS. Written as DNA, the CDR3 is TGTGCTCTTGGGGTCTTCCTACGGGGGATTCCCCTTTTTTTCACCGATGAACTCATCTTT. Protein: CALGVFLRGIPLFFTDELIF.

Points on this clone: TCRdb attributes to this sequence the protein of a much larger clone, which differs from the DNA translation at residue 16; a read error is likely, and the protein displayed is translated from the DNA. Other DNA variants within this sample encode the same CDR3. The V gene is TRDV2; the J gene was not called; TRDD3, the D gene given by the table, was not confirmed from the DNA. Per the germline V gene, CDR1 is GEAIGNYY and CDR2 is EKD. The CDR3 is made up of 18 amino acids. The CDR3 DNA follows: TGTGCCTGTGACACTGGGGGATACGCTTCCTGGGACACCCGACAGGTGTTTTTC. It is translated as CACDTGGYASWDTRQVFF.

Regarding this clone: TCRdb attributes to this sequence the protein of a much larger clone, which differs from the DNA translation at residue 5; a read error is likely, and the protein displayed is translated from the DNA. The rearrangement uses TRDV1 and TRDJ1; perhaps TRDD2 as D (6 bases). The J gene was missing in TCRdb and was found by matching the end of the DNA to germline. CDR1 TSWWSYY and CDR2 QGS come from the germline V gene. This CDR3 region has 21 residues. The V end lost 5 bases, the J end lost 0 bases, and 31 bases lay between the germline ends. The CDR3 coding sequence is TGTGCTCTTGGGAAACCTGTCCTACCGGGGTCCATACCCCCGTACACCGATAAACTCATCTTT. This gives the protein CALGKPVLPGSIPPYTDKLIF.

This clone was observed a few times. A much larger clone differs from this one at a single base, so this may be a read error. The V gene reported is TRDV1; the J gene is uncalled; the D call in the table, TRDD3, was not verified against the DNA. The V gene's germline CDR1 is TSWWSYY and CDR2 QGS. This CDR3 region has 22 residues. For the CDR3, the DNA is TGTGCTCTTGGTGACCTTCCTACGTCGGTACTGGGGCCCATACTGAACACCGATAAGCTCATCTTT. Protein: CALGDLPTSVLGPILNTDKLIF.

There are a few counts of this clone. Translating this DNA gives a protein that differs at residue 7 from the TCRdb one, which belongs to a much larger clone; a read error is likely, and the protein shown is this translation. The CDR3 region is CALGEITGWGIRGTDKLIF. The CDR3 DNA follows: TGTGCTCTTGGGGAGATTACCGGCTGGGGGATACGTGGAACCGATAAACTCATCTTT. The V gene is TRDV1, the J gene TRDJ1; 12 bases match TRDD3. TCRdb gives no J gene; it was assigned here by matching the DNA to germline. This CDR3 spans 19 amino acids. Germline assignment: CDR1 TSWWSYY and CDR2 QGS. Unmatched junction bases numbered 13, after V lost 3 bases and J lost 2 bases.

This clone came up many times. This sequence joins TRDV1 and TRDJ1; 9 bases are a match to TRDD3. CDR1 is TSWWSYY, CDR2 QGS, per germline. V gave up 1 base and J gave up 2 bases; unmatched junction bases: 11. CDR3 size: 18 residues. The CDR3 spells CALGEPLLLGEITDKLIF. The DNA of the CDR3 is TGTGCTCTTGGGGAACCCCTCCTACTGGGGGAAATAACCGATAAACTCATCTTT.

This clone was seen repeatedly, ten times or more. This DNA's translation and the protein TCRdb lists, from a much larger clone, do not match at residue 15, likely due to a read error; the protein shown is translated from the DNA. Here the CDR3 reads CACDSLLGDISTDKPIF. The CDR3 region has the DNA TGTGCCTGTGACAGTTTACTGGGGGATATATCCACCGATAAACCCATCTTT. The V segment is TRDV2, and no J call was made; the D call of TRDD3 is as the table states it, not checked on the DNA. There are 17 residues in the CDR3. Germline-derived CDR1 and CDR2 are GEAIGNYY and EKD.

Points on this clone: A read error likely explains this, since a far larger clone differs by one base. The chain recombines TRDV3 with TRDJ1; unclear D gene. Matching the DNA to germline supplied the J gene, which TCRdb does not give. CDR1 and CDR2 from the germline V gene are TVYSNPD and GDNSRS (reference sequence). The length of the CDR3 is 13 residues. CDR3 region: CACLSGAGERLIF. The CDR3 DNA reads TGCGCCTGCCTCTCCGGGGCCGGAGAGAGACTCATCTTT.

This clone was recorded at least ten times. This chain connects TRDV2 to TRDJ3, with D uncertain. This CDR3 is built from 17 residues. CDR1 GEAIGNYY and CDR2 EKD come from the germline V gene. Trimming shortened V by 0 bases and J by 0 bases, and 8 bases separated the two germline ends. CDR3 in DNA: TGTGCCTGTGACACCGCATCCCGCTCCTGGGACACCCGACAGATGTTTTTC. It yields the protein CACDTASRSWDTRQMFF.

As concerns this clone: The mismatch at residue 4 between this DNA's translation and the TCRdb protein of a much larger clone likely reflects a read error; the protein shown is translated from the DNA. The CDR3 loop is CACGTVLGDSWDTRQMFF. In nucleotides, the CDR3 is TGTGCCTGTGGCACCGTACTGGGGGACTCCTGGGACACCCGACAGATGTTTTTC. This chain joins TRDV2 and TRDJ3; 9 bases line up with TRDD3. Germline matching of the DNA provided the J gene here, since TCRdb leaves it blank. CDR1 is GEAIGNYY and CDR2 is EKD in the germline V gene. CDR3 size: 18 residues.

In the case of this clone: The TCRdb protein comes from a much larger clone and disagrees with this DNA's translation at residues 6 and 11, likely due to a read error; the protein given here is derived from the DNA. In DNA, the CDR3 is TGTGCCTGTGACACGTTTGGTCCCCGGCGGCCCTTACTCACCGATAAACTCATCTTT. This sequence encodes CACDTFGPRRPLLTDKLIF. V is TRDV2 and J is TRDJ1; D not resolved. No J gene is reported in TCRdb; it was inferred here by comparing the DNA with germline. Trimming removed 1 base from V and 1 base from J, with 24 bases in between. The CDR3 length is 19 residues. Germline loops: CDR1 GEAIGNYY, CDR2 EKD.

The table lists this clone with a few counts. The protein given by TCRdb reflects a much larger clone and differs at residue 17 from this DNA's translation, likely from a read error; the protein shown is the DNA's translation. This chain uses TRDV2 with TRDJ1; 9 bases align to TRDD3. The J gene was not available in TCRdb and was assigned here by matching the DNA to germline segments. The CDR3 runs to 22 residues. CDR1 is GEAIGNYY, CDR2 EKD, per germline. The junction had 27 bases not matched to a gene; V was cut back by 2 bases and J by 3 bases. CDR3 sequence: CACDRNPTRRGYASRYADKLIF. CDR3 sequence (DNA): TGTGCCTGTGACAGGAATCCTACGAGAAGGGGATACGCGAGTAGGTACGCCGATAAACTCATCTTT.

This clone is labeled as medium-sized. The same CDR3 is also encoded by other DNA sequences in this sample. This sequence joins TRDV1 and TRDJ1; D is uncertain. The CDR3 length is 20 residues. Trimming stripped 5 bases from V and 3 bases from J, with 31 bases between. Per germline, CDR1 TSWWSYY and CDR2 QGS. In DNA, the CDR3 is TGTGCTCTTGGGCCTATCTCCCTGGCCCTCCCCCGAGGTGATTCCGATAAACTCATCTTT. Translation: CALGPISLALPRGDSDKLIF.

Note on this clone: A far larger clone is one nucleotide away, so this likely arose from a read error. Different DNA sequences within this sample yield the same CDR3. The chain has TRDV2 and TRDJ1; 11 positions agree with TRDD3. TCRdb carries no J gene annotation; the J gene was assigned here by matching the DNA with germline. The junction had 36 bases not matched to a gene; V was cut back by 4 bases and J by 0 bases. The CDR3 loop spans 26 amino acids. Germline assignment: CDR1 GEAIGNYY and CDR2 EKD. The CDR3 sequence is CACDTVRPPTGLGGYAVGQYTDKLIF. The CDR3 DNA reads TGTGCCTGTGATACCGTAAGGCCTCCTACTGGGCTTGGGGGATACGCGGTGGGTCAGTACACCGATAAACTCATCTTT.

This clone was detected only a few times. With a far larger clone one base away, a read error is the likely cause. Different DNA sequences within this sample yield the same CDR3. This rearrangement joins TRDV2 to TRDJ1; 11 bases are a match to TRDD3. TCRdb lists no J gene, so it was determined here by aligning the DNA to germline. Per germline, CDR1 GEAIGNYY and CDR2 EKD. The V and J ends lost 1 base and 1 base, in that order; junction bases with no gene match: 7. There are 17 residues in the CDR3. DNA of the CDR3: TGTGCCTGTGACACACATTGGGGGATACGCACCACCGATAAACTCATCTTT. Its protein product is CACDTHWGIRTTDKLIF.

On this clone itself: A far more abundant clone sits one base away, making this likely a read error. At the DNA level, this CDR3 is encoded by other sequences in the same sample as well. The gene calls are TRDV2 and TRDJ1; 7 bases are shared with TRDD3. Germline matching of the DNA provided the J gene here, since TCRdb leaves it blank. The CDR3 is 19 amino acids. Germline CDR1 and CDR2: GEAIGNYY and EKD. CDR3 coding DNA: TGTGCCTGTGACACCGTTTATGGGATGGGGGAGCTGTACACTGATAAACTCATCTTT. This codes for CACDTVYGMGELYTDKLIF.

Note on this clone: TCRdb's listed protein matches a much larger clone and diverges from this DNA's translation at residue 15, likely through a read error; the protein shown comes from the DNA. The gene calls are TRDV2 and TRDJ1, with 8 bases aligning to TRDD2. TCRdb carries no J gene annotation; the J gene was assigned here by matching the DNA with germline. The ends lost 1 base at V and 0 bases at J; junction bases unmatched: 24. CDR1 is GEAIGNYY, CDR2 EKD, per germline. This CDR3 contains 22 residues. The CDR3 sequence: CACDTLGTSYVVGAQYTDKLIF. CDR3 nucleotide sequence: TGTGCCTGTGACACTCTAGGGACTTCCTACGTGGTGGGGGCCCAATACACCGATAAACTCATCTTT.

This clone has just a few counts. A read error likely explains this, since a far larger clone differs by one base. Other DNA sequences within the sample encode an identical CDR3. V is TRDV1 and J is TRDJ1, with 12 bases identical to TRDD3. Germline-derived CDR1 and CDR2 are TSWWSYY and QGS. V lost 5 bases to trimming and J lost 2 bases; unmatched junction nucleotides: 27. The CDR3 sequence is 23 residues long. Written as DNA, the CDR3 is TGTGCTCTTGGGAGAAGGGTAGTTACCCGGAAACTGGGGGATACTCCCAGTACCGATAAACTCATCTTT. This codes for CALGRRVVTRKLGDTPSTDKLIF.

Only a few counts were recorded for this clone. A single base is all that separates this from a far larger clone, so a read error is likely. No DNA is shown, since the ends of the CDR3 on it are uncertain; the CDR3 is the one TCRdb lists. Other DNA sequences in this specimen translate into the identical CDR3. The V gene is TRDV2; the J gene was not called; the table's D call of TRDD3 was not tested on the DNA. CDR1 and CDR2 (germline): GEAIGNYY, EKD. The CDR3 is 16 residues long, counting both termini. The CDR3 loop reads CACDGLGIGNTDKLIF.